This TCR beta chain was identified in a study of cytomegalovirus exposure and HLA in healthy donors (dated by TCRdb to 2017 to 2019). With regard to the full study: The 666 repertoires of the first cohort and the 110 or so validation repertoires were produced on the same platform, according to a later analysis. The study aimed to test whether cataloging public T cell receptors could reveal signatures of past pathogen exposure. Along with the roughly 700-subject first cohort, a separate validation cohort of more than 90 different subjects was used. High-throughput TCR immunosequencing, statistical association of individual TCRs with disease status, and machine learning were combined to predict cytomegalovirus infection status.

What the authors observed across the whole study: A total of roughly 160 TCR beta chains were listed by the study as associated with cytomegalovirus. Of the cluster scores, roughly 93% were above 0 in a later analysis, which found that TCRs clustered in the first cohort also tended to co-occur in the 90 to 150 validation repertoires. All 120 or so repertoires were used to score co-occurrence in the validation cohort in a later analysis, because that analysis had no HLA typing for the cohort. Across donors, most TCR sequences were observed very rarely, whereas some public TCRs were present in many individuals. In both the original and validation cohorts, the classifier was reported to diagnose cytomegalovirus status with high specificity and sensitivity. The authors suggested that the approach could potentially be generalized to other disease states and immunological phenotypes. In vitro tests confirmed that a few of the cytomegalovirus-associated TCR beta chains recognize cytomegalovirus antigens.

The CDR3 contains 11 residues, cysteine and phenylalanine counted. CDR3 DNA is the only sequence kept; it has 33 bases, read in frame from the first base. V drops 8 bases and J drops 4 bases, leaving 8 bases in between. According to the germline V gene, CDR1 reads SGHTA and CDR2 reads FQGNSA. Separate from the approximately 730-subject first cohort, the validation cohort of about 130 subjects was the group to which the donors belonged. Details on this clone: This clone's antigen is unknown. No base quality information exists; no much larger clone differs at one position.

The library was prepared using the immunoSEQ multiplex PCR assay. The paper's processing steps were these. A statistical classification framework was built for diagnosing cytomegalovirus status from the catalog of TCR beta chain sequences. TCRdb's version of the immuneACCESS table is confined to in-frame rearrangements and falls short of the full clone set. An unresolved V gene accounts for under half of the shortfall where checked; the remainder is of unknown origin. The D gene and trimming were derived from the DNA, and the V and J assignments and clone size from that table. The sample table records 150,000 to 200,000 clones; about 85% of these occur just once. Of the sample, about 16% falls within the top ten clones.

The sample taken for sequencing was PBMCs. The rearrangement joined TRBV7-2 to TRBJ1-2; confidence is insufficient to name the D gene. The TCR sequence derives from a man between 18 and 35 years old in good health and CMV-seropositive. The DNA sequence is given as TGTGCCAGCGGCAGTCCCTATGGCTACACCTTC. Its protein is CASGSPYGYTF.